The 7 T cell receptor beta chains reported below all come from one sample, sequenced in a study of blood T cell repertoires in COVID-19. Measured with immunoSEQ multiplex PCR; TCRdb has only the in-frame clones, and not every one. The sample holds fewer than 350,000 clones; just over 90% are singletons and the top ten take 2% to 2.5%. Input material: PBMCs or T cells enriched from blood (not recorded which). Source of these receptors: a woman aged 40 to 50 with acute COVID-19.

This chain links TRBV10-3 with TRBJ1-2; no clear D. In germline, CDR1 is ENHRY, CDR2 SYGVKD. The CDR3 length is 15 residues. Trimming removed 0 bases at V and 8 bases at J, with 16 bases between. The CDR3 coding sequence is TGTGCCATCAGTGAGTCGATGACCCCGGGAGAAGGCTACACCTTC. It is translated as CAISESMTPGEGYTF.

The chain recombines TRBV7-2 with TRBJ2-7; 10 nucleotides match TRBD2. CDR1 is SGHTA and CDR2 is FQGNSA in the germline V gene. J gave up 2 bases and V 4 bases, and 8 bases lay outside the gene matches. This CDR3 comprises 16 residues. The CDR3 sequence: CASSSGTSDSPYEQYF. In DNA, the CDR3 is TGTGCCAGCAGCTCAGGGACTAGCGACAGCCCCTACGAGCAGTACTTC.

V gene TRBV7-2 combines with J gene TRBJ2-1, with D possibly TRBD1 on 5 matching bases. Germline CDR1 and CDR2: SGHTA and FQGNSA. V was shortened by 6 bases and J by 0 bases, with 15 bases between the two germline ends. This CDR3 has 16 amino acids. In nucleotides, the CDR3 is TGTGCCAGCAGAACCCAGGGTCAGAGCTCCTACAATGAGCAGTTCTTC. It is translated as CASRTQGQSSYNEQFF.

The rearrangement joins TRBV9 to TRBJ2-1, with TRBD2 matching over 9 bases. Germline assignment: CDR1 SGDLS and CDR2 YYNGEE. V lost 4 bases, J lost 6 bases, and 11 bases stayed unmatched. This CDR3 has 16 amino acids. CDR3 nucleotides: TGTGCCAGCAGCCCATCTGGGCTAGCGGGAACCAATGAGCAGTTCTTC. Its translation is CASSPSGLAGTNEQFF. The entire variable domain, with the rest obtained from reference TRBV9 and TRBJ2-1, is as follows: DSGVTQTPKHLITATGQRVTLRCSPRSGDLSVYWYQQSLDQGLQFLIQYYNGEERAKGNILERFSAQQFPDLHSELNLSSLELGDSALYFCASSPSGLAGTNEQFFGPGTRLTVL.

The chain links TRBV23-1 to TRBJ1-3; D gene unclear. TRBV23-1 is given ORF status, its function remaining uncertain. Trimming left V 1 base short and J 0 bases short, with 10 bases between. This CDR3 spans 16 amino acids. The CDR3 spells CASSQCVVSSGNTIYF. CDR3 in DNA: TGCGCCAGCAGTCAATGTGTGGTGAGCTCTGGAAACACCATATATTTT.

The chain couples TRBV27 to TRBJ1-4; D is unresolved. Per germline, CDR1 MNHEY and CDR2 SMNVEV (reference sequence). The ends were cut back, 5 bases at V and 0 bases at J, with 10 bases in the middle. The CDR3 has 15 residues. DNA of the CDR3: TGTGCCAGCAGTACCGTCCGAGCAACTAATGAAAAACTGTTTTTT. It codes for CASSTVRATNEKLFF.

CDR3 DNA sequence: TGTGCCAGCAGCTCAGACAGTTCCTACGAGCAGTACTTC. It codes for CASSSDSSYEQYF. The gene calls are TRBV7-3 and TRBJ2-7; D may be TRBD1 (5 bases). V lost 4 bases and J 1 base, leaving 8 bases between the germline ends. The CDR3 contains 13 residues. Germline V gene data show CDR1 as SGHTA and CDR2 as FQGTGA.